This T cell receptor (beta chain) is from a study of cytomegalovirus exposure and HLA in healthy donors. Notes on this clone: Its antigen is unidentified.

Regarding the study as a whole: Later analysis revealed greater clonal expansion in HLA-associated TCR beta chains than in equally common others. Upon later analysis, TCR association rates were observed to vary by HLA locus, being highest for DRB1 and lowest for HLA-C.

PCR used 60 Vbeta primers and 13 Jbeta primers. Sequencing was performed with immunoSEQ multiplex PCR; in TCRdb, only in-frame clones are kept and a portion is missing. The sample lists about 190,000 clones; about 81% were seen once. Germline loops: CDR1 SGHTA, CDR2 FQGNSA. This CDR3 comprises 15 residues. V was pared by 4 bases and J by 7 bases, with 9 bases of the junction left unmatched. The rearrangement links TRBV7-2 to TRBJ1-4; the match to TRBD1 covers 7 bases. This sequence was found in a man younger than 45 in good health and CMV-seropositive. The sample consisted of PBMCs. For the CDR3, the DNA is TGTGCCAGCAGCTGGACAGGACTAAACGGTGAAAAACTGTTTTTT. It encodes CASSWTGLNGEKLFF.